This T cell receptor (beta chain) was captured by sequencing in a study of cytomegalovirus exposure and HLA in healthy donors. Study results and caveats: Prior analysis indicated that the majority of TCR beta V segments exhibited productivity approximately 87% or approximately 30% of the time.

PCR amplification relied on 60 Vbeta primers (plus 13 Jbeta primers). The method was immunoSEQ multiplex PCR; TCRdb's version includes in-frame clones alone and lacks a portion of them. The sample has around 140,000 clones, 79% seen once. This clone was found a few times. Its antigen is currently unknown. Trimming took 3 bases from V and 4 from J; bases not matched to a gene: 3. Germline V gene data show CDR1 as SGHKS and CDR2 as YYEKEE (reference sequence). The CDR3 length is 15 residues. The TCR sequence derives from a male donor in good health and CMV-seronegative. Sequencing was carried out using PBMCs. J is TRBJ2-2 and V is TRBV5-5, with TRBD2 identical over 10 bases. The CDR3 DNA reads TGTGCCAGCAGCTGGAGCGGGGGGGCCACCGGGGAGCTGTTTTTT. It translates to CASSWSGGATGELFF.